The rows below give T cell receptor beta chains drawn from one sample of a study of blood T cell repertoires in COVID-19. Assay used: immunoSEQ multiplex PCR; TCRdb lists only in-frame clones, some missing. Of about 190,000 clones listed, 70% to 85% were seen once; the top ten hold 3.2%. The specimen sequenced was PBMCs or T cells enriched from blood (not recorded which). The receptors shown here come from a woman aged 30 to 39 who had recovered from COVID-19. Both conserved end residues are part of each CDR3. D genes are given only for firm matches. Only part of the rows carry a size: once, few, many, or a class if the clone is expanded.

d_call clone_size j_call v_call cdr3_aa cdr3_nt
TRBD1 - TRBJ1-2 TRBV6-5 CASSYSTGAYGYTF TGTGCCAGCAGTTACTCGACAGGGGCCTATGGCTACACCTTC
TRBD2 once TRBJ2-3 TRBV2 CASIKRGGSTDTQYF TGTGCCAGCATAAAGCGGGGGGGTAGCACAGATACGCAGTATTTT
TRBD1 - TRBJ1-1 TRBV10-3 CAISGPPSTGGNTEAFF TGTGCCATCAGTGGCCCGCCCTCGACAGGGGGGAACACTGAAGCTTTCTTT
TRBD2 - TRBJ2-7 TRBV9 CASSVAGTGGTYEQYF TGTGCCAGCAGCGTAGCCGGGACGGGGGGGACCTACGAGCAGTACTTC
- - TRBJ1-3 TRBV11-2 CASSLAGGRKGNTIYF TGTGCCAGCAGCTTAGCTGGAGGTCGAAAAGGAAACACCATATATTTT
- - TRBJ2-2 TRBV3-1/TRBV3-2 CASSQLSGGGELFF TGTGCCAGCAGCCAGTTAAGCGGTGGCGGGGAGCTGTTTTTT
TRBD1 - TRBJ1-2 TRBV5-1 CASSTSGGAGGYTF TGCGCCAGCAGCACATCAGGGGGCGCGGGTGGCTACACCTTC
- once TRBJ1-3 TRBV4-1 CASSQAPTAVSGNTIYF TGCGCCAGCAGCCAAGCGCCGACAGCCGTCTCTGGAAACACCATATATTTT
- - TRBJ1-2 TRBV6-5 CASSRDRRDSYGYTF TGTGCCAGCAGCCGCGACAGACGTGACTCCTATGGCTACACCTTC
- - TRBJ1-4 TRBV2 CASQARQTEKLFF TGTGCCAGTCAAGCGAGACAGACCGAAAAACTGTTTTTT
- - TRBJ2-5 TRBV10-3 CAIGGTEETQYF TGTGCCATAGGGGGGACAGAAGAGACCCAGTACTTC
TRBD1 - TRBJ2-1 TRBV5-4 CASSLGGQAYNEQFF TGTGCCAGCAGCTTGGGAGGACAGGCGTACAATGAGCAGTTCTTC
- - TRBJ1-2 TRBV11-2 CASSSRASAEYGYTF TGTGCCAGCAGCTCACGAGCGTCGGCAGAATATGGCTACACCTTC
TRBD2 many TRBJ2-1 TRBV6-4 CASSDSAGGYNEQFF TGTGCCAGCAGTGACTCAGCGGGGGGCTACAATGAGCAGTTCTTC
TRBD1 - TRBJ2-3 TRBV27 CASSLGRRGDTQYF TGTGCCAGCAGTTTAGGTCGCAGGGGGGATACGCAGTATTTT
- - TRBJ1-5 TRBV28 CASSFSAPGGPQHF TGTGCCAGCAGTTTTTCGGCCCCCGGAGGGCCCCAGCATTTT
- - TRBJ1-3 TRBV11-2 CASRKITGSSGNTIYF TGTGCCAGCAGGAAAATCACAGGGAGCTCTGGAAACACCATATATTTT
- few TRBJ2-5 TRBV3-1/TRBV3-2 CASSQAGVLETQYF TGTGCCAGCAGCCAAGCGGGAGTATTAGAGACCCAGTACTTC
TRBD1 - TRBJ1-5 TRBV7-2 CASSSGTGLPNQPQHF TGTGCCAGCAGCTCCGGGACAGGTCTTCCCAATCAGCCCCAGCATTTT
TRBD2 few TRBJ2-7 TRBV28 CASSFGWAGTRGLEQYF TGTGCCAGCAGTTTCGGCTGGGCCGGGACTAGAGGACTCGAGCAGTACTTC
- - TRBJ2-1 TRBV24-1 CATKIADEQFF TGTGCCACTAAGATTGCGGATGAGCAGTTCTTC
- - TRBJ2-6 TRBV28 CASSSQGAGANVLTF TGTGCCAGCAGTTCACAGGGTGCCGGGGCCAACGTCCTGACTTTC
TRBD1 - TRBJ1-1 TRBV14 CASSLRTGKNTEAFF TGTGCCAGCAGCCTAAGGACAGGGAAGAACACTGAAGCTTTCTTT
- - TRBJ2-7 TRBV7-3 CASSLTREYEQYF TGTGCCAGCAGCTTAACGCGAGAATACGAGCAGTACTTC
- - TRBJ1-2 TRBV12-3/TRBV12-4 CATSSIYGYTF TGTGCCACGTCCAGTATCTATGGCTACACCTTC
TRBD1 - TRBJ2-7 TRBV11-2 CASSPGQISYEQYF TGTGCCAGCAGCCCGGGACAGATCTCCTACGAGCAGTACTTC
- - TRBJ1-2 TRBV7-9 CASSLALSGVYGYTF TGTGCCAGCAGCTTAGCGCTATCAGGGGTCTATGGCTACACCTTC
- - TRBJ2-3 TRBV5-8 CASSSGGPSTDTQYF TGTGCCAGCAGCTCGGGGGGCCCCAGCACAGATACGCAGTATTTT
- - TRBJ2-1 TRBV2 CASSEEGSYNEQFF TGTGCCAGCAGTGAGGAGGGATCCTACAATGAGCAGTTCTTC
- - TRBJ1-1 TRBV10-3 CAISEAGKMNTEAFF TGTGCCATCAGTGAGGCTGGCAAGATGAACACTGAAGCTTTCTTT
TRBD1 - TRBJ1-6 TRBV11-3 CASSTGQGYNSPLHF TGTGCCAGCAGCACCGGACAGGGTTATAATTCACCCCTCCACTTT
- - TRBJ1-5 TRBV19 CASSIVPGGANQPQHF TGTGCCAGTAGTATAGTGCCGGGTGGTGCAAATCAGCCCCAGCATTTT
- - TRBJ1-1 TRBV2 CASSEGGLPGHMNTEAFF TGTGCCAGCAGTGAAGGGGGGTTGCCGGGACACATGAACACTGAAGCTTTCTTT
TRBD2 - TRBJ2-7 TRBV7-2 CASSLEVAGGPYEQYF TGTGCCAGCAGCTTGGAGGTAGCGGGAGGGCCCTACGAGCAGTACTTC
- - TRBJ1-5 TRBV9 CASSVGGGLYPQHF TGTGCCAGCAGCGTAGGTGGAGGGCTGTATCCCCAGCATTTT
TRBD2 - TRBJ2-1 TRBV5-6 CASSFALALAGGPDEQFF TGTGCCAGCAGCTTTGCGTTAGCTCTGGCGGGAGGGCCAGATGAGCAGTTCTTC
TRBD2 - TRBJ2-3 TRBV28 CASSLSGGARTDTQYF TGTGCCAGCAGTTTAAGCGGGGGGGCTCGAACAGATACGCAGTATTTT
- - TRBJ1-1 TRBV2 CAGGRLGGTEAFF TGTGCCGGCGGACGCCTGGGGGGCACTGAAGCTTTCTTT
- - TRBJ1-6 TRBV7-2 CASSLVPGMNSPLHF TGTGCCAGCAGCTTAGTCCCGGGGATGAATTCACCCCTCCACTTT
TRBD1 - TRBJ1-2 TRBV2 CASSVGGRADYGYTF TGTGCCAGCAGTGTAGGGGGCAGGGCCGACTATGGCTACACCTTC
- - TRBJ1-1 TRBV12-3/TRBV12-4 CASSPGYTEAFF TGTGCCAGCAGTCCAGGGTATACTGAAGCTTTCTTT
TRBD2 - TRBJ2-3 TRBV6-4 CASSDSTSGGADTQYF TGTGCCAGCAGTGACTCGACTAGCGGGGGGGCAGATACGCAGTATTTT
- once TRBJ1-3 TRBV9 CASSVATGGRAGNTIYF TGTGCCAGCAGCGTAGCTACGGGGGGGCGAGCTGGAAACACCATATATTTT
- - TRBJ1-5 TRBV18 CASSPRGNSNQPQHF TGTGCCAGCTCACCAAGGGGCAATAGCAATCAGCCCCAGCATTTT
TRBD1 once TRBJ2-5 TRBV28 CASEGQQETQYF TGTGCCAGCGAGGGACAGCAAGAGACCCAGTACTTC
- - TRBJ2-1 TRBV24-1 CATSGSLNEQFF TGTGCCACCAGTGGAAGCCTCAATGAGCAGTTCTTC
- - TRBJ1-5 TRBV5-1 CASSLTAGRQPQHF TGCGCCAGCAGCTTGACGGCAGGGAGGCAGCCCCAGCATTTT
- - TRBJ2-1 TRBV10-3 CAISPLDYPSNEQFF TGTGCCATCAGCCCACTGGACTACCCTTCCAATGAGCAGTTCTTC
- - TRBJ2-6 TRBV27 CASSLGTLRVSGANVLTF TGTGCCAGCAGTTTAGGGACACTGAGGGTCTCTGGGGCCAACGTCCTGACTTTC
TRBD1 - TRBJ1-1 TRBV27 CASSWTGRTEAFF TGTGCCAGCAGTTGGACAGGACGGACTGAAGCTTTCTTT
TRBD2 - TRBJ2-5 TRBV30 CAWRTSGQETQYF TGTGCCTGGAGGACTAGCGGACAAGAGACCCAGTACTTC
- - TRBJ1-3 TRBV6-2/TRBV6-3 CASSYFQPQFRPGNTIYF TGTGCCAGCAGTTACTTCCAACCTCAGTTTCGTCCTGGAAACACCATATATTTT
- - TRBJ1-4 TRBV28 CASRGQYEKLFF TGTGCCAGCAGGGGACAATATGAAAAACTGTTTTTT
- - TRBJ1-5 TRBV28 CASSTQGLLLTGPQHF TGTGCCAGCAGTACGCAGGGGCTACTTTTAACCGGCCCCCAGCATTTT
- few TRBJ2-1 TRBV3-1/TRBV3-2 CASSPAGTGEQFF TGTGCCAGCAGCCCAGCCGGGACTGGCGAGCAGTTCTTC
- - TRBJ1-6 TRBV6-5 CASSTQDSWSPLHF TGTGCCAGCAGCACCCAGGATAGTTGGTCACCCCTCCACTTT
TRBD1 - TRBJ2-2 TRBV24-1 CATSDRTGGTGELFF TGTGCCACCAGTGATCGGACAGGGGGCACCGGGGAGCTGTTTTTT
TRBD2 - TRBJ2-3 TRBV6-2/TRBV6-3 CASSRTRTDTQYF TGTGCCAGCAGTCGGACTAGAACAGATACGCAGTATTTT
TRBD2 - TRBJ2-7 TRBV14 CASSQDLPGLASYEQYF TGTGCCAGCAGCCAAGACCTCCCGGGACTAGCTTCCTACGAGCAGTACTTC
TRBD1 - TRBJ2-4 TRBV7-2 CASSLDRGQNIQYF TGTGCCAGCAGCTTAGACAGGGGGCAAAACATTCAGTACTTC